The rows below give T cell receptor beta chains drawn from one sample of a study of identical twins. MiXCR was run by TCRdb on the 5' RACE reads, yielding one entry per CDR3 protein. The sample includes 700,000 to 950,000 distinct CDR3 sequences, over 9% of them seen just once. The data were also submitted as part of a second study, on yellow fever vaccine responses in identical twins.

The material sequenced was PBMCs. The receptors originated from a woman in her late teens or twenties in good health. CDR3s include the opening cysteine and the closing phenylalanine or tryptophan. Each record gives: D gene, V gene, J gene, clone size, CDR3 DNA, CDR3 protein. D genes are given only for firm matches. Part of the rows lack a size; the others show once, few, many or a class for expanded clones.

d_gene: -; v_gene: TRBV7-6; j_gene: TRBJ2-1; abundance: many; CDR3nt: TGCGCCAGCAGCGGCGTCGGCAATGAGCAGTTCTTC; CDR3aa: CASSGVGNEQFF
d_gene: TRBD1; v_gene: TRBV13; j_gene: TRBJ1-6; abundance: few; CDR3nt: TGTGCCAGCAGTTGGACAGGGGAAAATAATTCACCCCTCCACTTT; CDR3aa: CASSWTGENNSPLHF
d_gene: -; v_gene: TRBV3-1; j_gene: TRBJ1-5; abundance: many; CDR3nt: TGTGCCAGCAGCCAGTATAGCAATCAGCCCCAGCATTTT; CDR3aa: CASSQYSNQPQHF
d_gene: TRBD2; v_gene: TRBV27; j_gene: TRBJ2-1; abundance: -; CDR3nt: TGTGCCAGCAGTTTCCTTACTAGCGGGACCGGCTCCTACAATGAGCAGTTCTTC; CDR3aa: CASSFLTSGTGSYNEQFF
d_gene: -; v_gene: TRBV11-1; j_gene: TRBJ2-7; abundance: few; CDR3nt: TGTGCCAGCAGCTTAGGACAGGGTCGGTCTAGCGGAATATACGAGCAGTACTTC; CDR3aa: CASSLGQGRSSGIYEQYF
d_gene: -; v_gene: TRBV5-1; j_gene: TRBJ2-6; abundance: -; CDR3nt: TGCGCCAGCGGAAGGGACTCTGGGGCCAACGTCCTGACTTTC; CDR3aa: CASGRDSGANVLTF
d_gene: -; v_gene: TRBV7-9; j_gene: TRBJ2-1; abundance: -; CDR3nt: TGTGCCAGCATTCGCGCGGGGCCCTACAATGAGCAGTTCTTC; CDR3aa: CASIRAGPYNEQFF
d_gene: -; v_gene: TRBV20-1; j_gene: TRBJ1-5; abundance: few; CDR3nt: TGCAGTGCTTTTCAGGGTGCAGGGCAGCCCCAGCATTTT; CDR3aa: CSAFQGAGQPQHF
d_gene: -; v_gene: TRBV28; j_gene: TRBJ2-7; abundance: -; CDR3nt: TGTGCCAGCAGTTTAAACGCCTACGAGCAGTACTTC; CDR3aa: CASSLNAYEQYF
d_gene: -; v_gene: TRBV5-1; j_gene: TRBJ2-1; abundance: many; CDR3nt: TGCGCCAGCAGCCTAGACAGCGGTGTTAACAATGAGCAGTTCTTC; CDR3aa: CASSLDSGVNNEQFF
d_gene: -; v_gene: TRBV6-1; j_gene: TRBJ2-7; abundance: -; CDR3nt: TGTGCCAGCAGAGTGGGTGGAGCATCCTACGAGCAGTACTTC; CDR3aa: CASRVGGASYEQYF
d_gene: TRBD2; v_gene: TRBV7-9; j_gene: TRBJ2-1; abundance: many; CDR3nt: TGTGCCAGCAGCTTCGGGACTAGCGGGAGTCCCGACAATGAGCAGTTCTTC; CDR3aa: CASSFGTSGSPDNEQFF
d_gene: TRBD2; v_gene: TRBV27; j_gene: TRBJ2-3; abundance: -; CDR3nt: TGTGTCAGCAGTTCACTAGCGGGGGCGGGCCCTCGTGATACGCAGTATTTT; CDR3aa: CVSSSLAGAGPRDTQYF
d_gene: -; v_gene: TRBV7-9; j_gene: TRBJ2-2; abundance: few; CDR3nt: TGTGCCAGCAGCCGTACTGAGACCGGGGAGCTGTTTTTT; CDR3aa: CASSRTETGELFF
d_gene: -; v_gene: TRBV7-2; j_gene: TRBJ2-1; abundance: few; CDR3nt: TGTGCCAGCAGCCCCGAGGGTAGCGGATACTACAATGAGCAGTTCTTC; CDR3aa: CASSPEGSGYYNEQFF
d_gene: -; v_gene: TRBV29-1; j_gene: TRBJ2-2; abundance: many; CDR3nt: TGCAGCGCCGAGCGGTTTTCCGCCGGGGAGCTGTTTTTT; CDR3aa: CSAERFSAGELFF
d_gene: -; v_gene: TRBV29-1; j_gene: TRBJ2-7; abundance: few; CDR3nt: TGCAGCGCCCAACAGGGTGCCGAGCAGTACTTC; CDR3aa: CSAQQGAEQYF
d_gene: -; v_gene: TRBV6-4; j_gene: TRBJ1-1; abundance: -; CDR3nt: TGTGCCAGCAGTGGACCCCGGCGGGTGACAGGGAACACTGAAGCTTTCTTT; CDR3aa: CASSGPRRVTGNTEAFF
d_gene: -; v_gene: TRBV12-3/TRBV12-4; j_gene: TRBJ1-1; abundance: many; CDR3nt: TGTGCCAGCAGTTTAGGCTTGGGGGAGACTGAAGCTTTCTTT; CDR3aa: CASSLGLGETEAFF
d_gene: TRBD1; v_gene: TRBV15; j_gene: TRBJ2-2; abundance: many; CDR3nt: TGTGCCACCAGCAGAGAGGGACAGGGGGCGACCGGGGAGCTGTTTTTT; CDR3aa: CATSREGQGATGELFF
d_gene: -; v_gene: TRBV5-6; j_gene: TRBJ2-1; abundance: few; CDR3nt: TGTGCCAGCAGCTTGGATGGGCAGGGGAGGTACAATGAGCAGTTCTTC; CDR3aa: CASSLDGQGRYNEQFF
d_gene: TRBD2; v_gene: TRBV7-2; j_gene: TRBJ2-2; abundance: few; CDR3nt: TGTGCCAGCAGCCCCATAGCGGGGCCCGGGGAGCTGTTTTTT; CDR3aa: CASSPIAGPGELFF
d_gene: -; v_gene: TRBV28; j_gene: TRBJ2-2; abundance: few; CDR3nt: TGTGCCAGCAGTTTACAAGCGACCGGGGAGCTGTTTTTT; CDR3aa: CASSLQATGELFF
d_gene: TRBD2; v_gene: TRBV11-2; j_gene: TRBJ2-1; abundance: few; CDR3nt: TGTGCCAGCAGCCCCTGGCCTAGCGGGGGGATGACTGAGCAGTTCTTC; CDR3aa: CASSPWPSGGMTEQFF